These 30 T cell receptor beta chains were all obtained from the same sample, sequenced in a study of regulatory T cells in long-lasting Graves disease. Arm-PCR of CDR3 regions and iRepertoire HTBI primers were the basis on which TCR beta libraries were built. From the multiplex PCR reads, TCRdb called clonotypes with MiXCR, one entry per CDR3 protein. Here the sample spans around 300,000 distinct CDR3 sequences, more than 20% being singletons. Stated time point: persistent/refractory GD, antithyroid drugs over 5 years with positive TRAb. After RNA was extracted from PBMCs, the TCR library was made from it. The source material was peripheral blood mononuclear cells (PBMCs), sampled when the disease was refractory, from a patient treated with antithyroid drugs. The receptor set was obtained from a female donor with Graves disease.

This clonotype showed up many times. The chain links TRBV7-2 to TRBJ1-5, with 7 nucleotides matching TRBD1. Germline-derived CDR1 and CDR2 are SGHTA and FQGNSA. The CDR3 extends over 14 amino acids. With V trimmed by 4 bases and J by 5 bases, 5 bases remained unmatched. CDR3 protein: CASSSRQGDQPQHF. For the CDR3, the DNA is TGTGCCAGCAGCTCCCGACAGGGAGATCAGCCCCAGCATTTT. Supplemented by reference TRBV7-2 and TRBJ1-5, the full variable domain reads GAGVSQSPSNKVTEKGKDVELRCDPISGHTALYWYRQSLGQGLEFLIYFQGNSAPDKSGLPSDRFSAERTGGSVSTLTIQRTQQEDSAVYLCASSSRQGDQPQHFGDGTRLSIL.

In this sample, this clonotype turned up many times. The chain recombines TRBV11-2 with TRBJ2-5; TRBD2 matches at 8 bases. Germline assignment: CDR1 SGHAT and CDR2 FQNNGV. The junction had 9 bases not matched to a gene; V was cut back by 1 base and J by 2 bases. The CDR3 has 17 residues. The CDR3 coding sequence is TGTGCCAGCAGCTTAGGCTTAGCGGGACTCCTTCAAGAGACCCAGTACTTC. Protein: CASSLGLAGLLQETQYF.

This clonotype was seen repeatedly, ten times or more. This chain connects TRBV7-8 to TRBJ1-1, with D unclear. The CDR3 spans 15 residues. Trimming took off 2 bases at V and 0 bases at J, with 10 bases between the two ends. Germline V lookup: CDR1 SGHVS, CDR2 FQNEAQ. CDR3 coding DNA: TGTGCCAGCAGCTTACGTCTGGGATTGAACACTGAAGCTTTCTTT. Protein sequence: CASSLRLGLNTEAFF. The complete variable domain, with remaining parts taken from reference TRBV7-8 and TRBJ1-1, reads GAGVSQSPRYKVAKRGQDVALRCDPISGHVSLFWYQQALGQGPEFLTYFQNEAQLDKSGLPSDRFFAERPEGSVSTLKIQRTQQEDSAVYLCASSLRLGLNTEAFFGQGTRLTVV.

For the CDR3, the DNA is TGTGCCAGCAGTTACGCACAGGGTAGAGGACAGCCCCAGCATTTT. The encoded protein is CASSYAQGRGQPQHF. The V and J genes are TRBV6-5 and TRBJ1-5, with a weak D call TRBD1 (6 bases). Between the trimmed V and J ends, which lost 2 bases and 7 bases, there was a span of 15 bases. The germline V gene encodes CDR1 MNHEY and CDR2 SVGAGI. The CDR3 runs to 15 residues.

This clonotype was found many times. In nucleotides, the CDR3 is TGTGCCAGCAGCTTATGGGGGGACATGGATCAGCCCCAGCATTTT. Its protein product is CASSLWGDMDQPQHF. The rearrangement links TRBV7-2 to TRBJ1-5, with D maybe TRBD1 (6 bases). Germline values: CDR1 SGHTA, CDR2 FQGNSA. V lost 2 bases, J lost 5 bases, and 13 bases lay in between. The CDR3 extends over 15 amino acids.

The chain combines TRBV5-1 with TRBJ1-1; D gene uncertain. The CDR3 contains 14 residues. Trimming cost V 5 bases and J 0 bases, with 11 bases left between them. Germline V gene sequence: CDR1 SGHRS, CDR2 YFSETQ. The CDR3 DNA sequence: TGCGCCAGCAGAACGGAGGCCATGAACACTGAAGCTTTCTTT. It specifies CASRTEAMNTEAFF. Variable domain in full (rest from reference TRBV5-1 and TRBJ1-1): KAGVTQTPRYLIKTRGQQVTLSCSPISGHRSVSWYQQTPGQGLQFLFEYFSETQRNKGNFPGRFSGRQFSNSRSEMNVSTLELGDSALYLCASRTEAMNTEAFFGQGTRLTVV.

The V gene is TRBV6-1, the J gene TRBJ2-4; 7 nucleotides line up with TRBD1. The CDR3 has 12 amino acids. Germline CDR1 MNHNS, CDR2 SASEGT. V trimming: 7 bases; J trimming: 8 bases; junction bases outside the gene matches: 5. CDR3 nucleotide sequence: TGTGCCAGCACTCCAACAGGGGACATTCAGTACTTC. Residues: CASTPTGDIQYF.

A few counts support this clonotype. The chain has TRBV20-1 and TRBJ2-7; the match to TRBD1 covers 8 bases. There are 14 residues in the CDR3. Trimming cost V 4 bases and J 4 bases; bases outside gene matches: 9. The germline CDR1 and CDR2 sequences are DFQATT and SNEGSKA (reference sequence). CDR3 DNA sequence: TGCAGTGCTACCCAGGGGGCAAATGATTACGAGCAGTACTTC. Translation: CSATQGANDYEQYF.

V and J are TRBV24-1 and TRBJ2-5, with 7 bases matching TRBD1. Germline-derived CDR1 and CDR2 are KGHDR and SFDVKD. CDR3 length: 14 residues. Trimming took 7 bases from V and 1 from J; bases not matched to a gene: 5. CDR3 DNA: TGTGCCACCAGGCTACAGGGGACCCAAGAGACCCAGTACTTC. As protein: CATRLQGTQETQYF.

The rearrangement links TRBV7-9 to TRBJ1-1; D gene uncertain. Germline V gives CDR1 SEHNR, CDR2 FQNEAQ (reference sequence). The CDR3 is made up of 13 amino acids. V was cut by 10 bases and J by 4 bases, with 16 bases left in between. The CDR3 DNA follows: TGTGCCACCGGAACAGACCTCTTCACTGAAGCTTTCTTT. This codes for CATGTDLFTEAFF.

The rearrangement links TRBV28 to TRBJ1-5; D is possibly TRBD1 (5 bases). The germline CDR1 and CDR2 sequences are MDHEN and SYDVKM. With 3 bases removed from V and 1 base from J, the gap between germline ends came to 13 bases. This CDR3 is 16 amino acids long. The chain's CDR3 is CASSFTWGDSNQPQHF. In DNA, the CDR3 is TGTGCCAGCAGTTTTACGTGGGGCGACAGCAATCAGCCCCAGCATTTT.

In this sample, this clonotype turned up a few times. The chain uses TRBV5-5 and TRBJ1-5; D not certain. The CDR3 is made up of 15 amino acids. Germline CDR1 and CDR2: SGHKS and YYEKEE (reference sequence). V lost 2 bases and J lost 0, with 9 bases in between. CDR3 protein: CASSFKGDSNQPQHF. In DNA form, the CDR3 reads TGTGCCAGCAGCTTCAAAGGTGATAGCAATCAGCCCCAGCATTTT.

The chain recombines TRBV4-3 with TRBJ2-7; the D call may be TRBD1 or TRBD2 (5 bases each). CDR3 length equals 14 residues. The V end lost 4 bases, the J end lost 7 bases, and 17 bases lay between the germline ends. Germline V lookup: CDR1 LGHNA, CDR2 YSLEER. The CDR3 loop is CASSLGTTGEEQYF. CDR3 nucleotides: TGCGCCAGCAGCCTCGGGACGACCGGGGAAGAGCAGTACTTC.

This clonotype has ten or more counts. This chain connects TRBV12-3 or TRBV12-4 to TRBJ1-1; 9 positions agree with TRBD1. With 5 bases clipped from V and 3 bases from J, the junction kept 10 bases outside the gene matches. This CDR3 is 16 amino acids long. This CDR3 is CASSLGTGSWHTEAFF. The CDR3 DNA reads TGTGCCAGCAGTCTAGGGACAGGGTCTTGGCACACTGAAGCTTTCTTT.

This clonotype has just a few counts. The chain recombines TRBV5-5 with TRBJ2-7; D remains unclear. There are 15 residues in the CDR3. Germline V lookup: CDR1 SGHKS, CDR2 YYEKEE (reference sequence). V was cut by 0 bases and J by 0 bases, with 10 bases left in between. For the CDR3, the DNA is TGTGCCAGCAGCTTGGACTTCCCACACTCCTACGAGCAGTACTTC. Residues: CASSLDFPHSYEQYF. The entire variable domain, with the rest obtained from reference TRBV5-5 and TRBJ2-7, is as follows: DAGVTQSPTHLIKTRGQQVTLRCSPISGHKSVSWYQQVLGQGPQFIFQYYEKEERGRGNFPDRFSARQFPNYSSELNVNALLLGDSALYLCASSLDFPHSYEQYFGPGTRLTVT.

This clonotype has a count of ten or more. The chain uses TRBV27 and TRBJ2-5; 7 bases match TRBD1. Germline CDR1 MNHEY, CDR2 SMNVEV (reference sequence). After removal of 3 bases from V and 3 bases from J, the junction contained 1 base not matched to a gene. This CDR3 is built from 13 residues. CDR3: CASSFTGEETQYF. In DNA form, the CDR3 reads TGTGCCAGCAGTTTTACAGGGGAAGAGACCCAGTACTTC.

The chain has TRBV5-4 and TRBJ1-2, with D tentatively TRBD1 (6 bases). Germline assignment: CDR1 SGHNT and CDR2 YYREEE (reference sequence). The CDR3 sequence is 17 residues long. V lost 1 base, J lost 5 bases, and 21 bases lay in between. The CDR3 DNA follows: TGTGCCAGCAGCTTGTCGGAAGGTGGGGGCGCTGCTTATGGCTACACCTTC. This codes for CASSLSEGGGAAYGYTF.

With regard to this clonotype: A much larger clone is a single base away; this may be a read error. The rearrangement joins TRBV5-1 to TRBJ1-1; D remains ambiguous. Per germline, CDR1 SGHRS and CDR2 YFSETQ. CDR3 length: 13 amino acids. CDR3 nucleotides: TGCGTCAGCAGCTCCGGAGAGGACACTGAAGCTTTCTTT. Translation gives CVSSSGEDTEAFF.

The chain uses TRBV6-2 or TRBV6-3 and TRBJ2-1; the match to TRBD2 covers 11 bases. J lost 8 bases, V lost 7 bases, and 10 bases had no gene match. The CDR3 loop spans 15 amino acids. Germline CDR1 reads MNHEY; CDR2 reads SVGEGT. For the CDR3, the DNA is TGTGCCAGCACAACACTAGCGGGAGTAAGGGATGAGCAGTTCTTC. This sequence encodes CASTTLAGVRDEQFF.

This clonotype has more than one count but fewer than ten. The gene calls are TRBV5-8 and TRBJ1-1; the D gene is possibly TRBD1 (6 bases). The germline gives CDR1 SGHTS, CDR2 YDEGEE. The V gene lost 2 bases and the J gene lost 0 bases, with 11 bases spanning the gap. CDR3 length: 15 residues. The CDR3 spells CASSFYQGLNTEAFF. The CDR3 DNA follows: TGTGCCAGCAGCTTTTATCAGGGGTTGAACACTGAAGCTTTCTTT.

The sample holds many counts of this clonotype. V gene TRBV20-1 combines with J gene TRBJ1-1; maybe TRBD1 (6 bases). There are 15 residues in the CDR3. CDR1 and CDR2 (germline): DFQATT, SNEGSKA (reference sequence). The CDR3 nucleotides are TGCAGGTCTTCTCAGGGGAGGGGACGGAACACTGAAGCTTTCTTT. Translating it yields CRSSQGRGRNTEAFF.

This sequence joins TRBV20-1 and TRBJ1-4; possible D gene TRBD1, 6 bases. Germline V gene sequence: CDR1 DFQATT, CDR2 SNEGSKA (reference sequence). V lost 3 bases to trimming and J lost 6 bases, with 20 bases between them. The CDR3 has 16 residues. CDR3 amino acids: CSARDLSGGLYEKLFF. CDR3 nucleotide sequence: TGCAGTGCTAGGGATTTATCCGGGGGGCTCTATGAAAAACTGTTTTTT.

This chain uses TRBV12-3 or TRBV12-4 with TRBJ1-6; 7 bases match TRBD1. Trimming at V came to 6 bases and at J to 8 bases, leaving 7 bases not matched to a gene. The CDR3 has 14 amino acids. The CDR3 reads CASRGQIGYSPLHF. The CDR3 DNA sequence: TGTGCCAGCAGGGGACAGATTGGGTATTCACCCCTCCACTTT.

This clonotype was seen a few times. The gene calls are TRBV20-1 and TRBJ2-7; TRBD1 aligns across 7 bases. The V segment lost 5 bases and the J segment 4 bases; nucleotides outside the gene matches: 5. CDR1 is DFQATT and CDR2 is SNEGSKA in the germline V gene (reference sequence). The CDR3 is made up of 12 amino acids. The CDR3 here is CSAGTVYYEQYF. CDR3 bases: TGCAGTGCTGGGACAGTCTATTACGAGCAGTACTTC.

V gene TRBV7-6 combines with J gene TRBJ2-5, with D uncertain. Trimming removed 1 base from V and 6 bases from J, with 6 bases in between. The CDR3 sequence is 12 residues long. Germline CDR1 and CDR2: SGHVS and FNYEAQ. In nucleotides, the CDR3 is TGTGCCAGCAGCTTAGGGCAGAAGACCCAGTACTTC. It translates to CASSLGQKTQYF.

The V call is TRBV3-1, the J call TRBJ1-3; D uncertain. Per germline, CDR1 LGHDT and CDR2 YNNKEL (reference sequence). This CDR3 has 12 residues. V was trimmed by 4 bases and J by 11 bases, leaving 12 bases between them. The CDR3 DNA is TGTGCCAGCAGCCGAGAACCCGGGGCCATATATTTT. It specifies CASSREPGAIYF.

This clonotype was seen a few times. This chain uses TRBV7-2 with TRBJ2-7, with 11 bases that match TRBD2. V gave up 1 base and J gave up 2 bases; unmatched junction bases: 7. The germline V gene has CDR1 SGHTA and CDR2 FQGNSA. This CDR3 has 17 amino acids. CDR3 sequence (DNA): TGTGCCAGCAGCTTAGACCCGGGACTAGCGGTTACCTACGAGCAGTACTTC. This gives the protein CASSLDPGLAVTYEQYF.

This clonotype was counted between two and nine times. This chain connects TRBV2 to TRBJ2-3, with TRBD2 matching 7 bases. V was clipped by 4 bases and J by 4 bases; unmatched bases: 5. Germline V CDR1 and CDR2: SNHLY, FYNNEI. The CDR3 covers 14 residues. This CDR3 is CASSGTSSADTQYF. The CDR3 DNA reads TGTGCCAGCAGTGGGACTAGTTCCGCAGATACGCAGTATTTT.

This clonotype was detected a few times. The chain carries TRBV28 and TRBJ2-7; TRBD2 might be the D (5 bases). The CDR3 runs 16 residues. Germline CDR1 is MDHEN and CDR2 is SYDVKM. V lost 3 bases and J 0 bases, leaving 15 bases between the germline ends. The CDR3 nucleotides are TGTGCCAGCAGTTTTGGGGAGCGTAGTAGCTCCTACGAGCAGTACTTC. Translated, it gives CASSFGERSSSYEQYF.

V usage is TRBV7-2 and J usage is TRBJ1-3; no reliable D call. Deletions cut 7 bases from V and 3 bases from J, with 16 bases between. Germline CDR1 is SGHTA and CDR2 is FQGNSA. This CDR3 comprises 15 residues. Here the CDR3 DNA reads TGTGCCAGCACCACGAGGGCAGGATATGGAAACACCATATATTTT. Translating gives CASTTRAGYGNTIYF.